These 21 T cell receptor beta chains were sequenced from one sample in a study of vaccination and CD4 T cells after COVID-19. No antigen is known for these receptors. Sequencing of cultured CD4+ T cell DNA used the Oncomine TCR Beta short-read assay. MiXCR was run by TCRdb on the PCR reads, yielding one entry per CDR3 protein. The sample has thousands of distinct CDR3 sequences; approximately 40% are singletons. Documented treatment: approximately 11-day PBMC culture with coronavirus spike peptide pools or control peptides (ViraFEST assay). During the years 2011-2018, before the COVID-19 pandemic, the unexposed donor's CD4+ T cells were collected. Sample: CD4+ T cells from blood, cultured in vitro. The receptor source for this set is a human donor in good health.

V gene TRBV2 combines with J gene TRBJ1-1; 10 bases fit TRBD1. Germline V gene data show CDR1 as SNHLY and CDR2 as FYNNEI. This CDR3 is 15 amino acids long. The trim removed 2 bases at V and 7 bases at J, leaving 7 bases unmatched. The CDR3 sequence is CASSELGQGSGEAFF. Here the CDR3 DNA reads TGTGCCAGCAGTGAATTGGGACAGGGGTCGGGTGAAGCTTTCTTT.

Of note for this clonotype: At one boundary the junction diverges from the germline segment, which might be a read error. This rearrangement joins TRBV15 to TRBJ1-6; 8 bases fit TRBD1. CDR3 length: 15 amino acids. Per germline, CDR1 LNHNV and CDR2 YYDKDF (reference sequence). The CDR3 loop is CGTSGGRQGLEPLHF. The DNA of the CDR3 is TGTGGCACCAGCGGGGGAAGACAGGGGTTGGAGCCCCTCCACTTT. The complete variable domain, with remaining parts taken from reference TRBV15 and TRBJ1-6, reads DAMVIQNPRYQVTQFGKPVTLSCSQTLNHNVMYWYQQKSSQAPKLLFHYYDKDFNNEADTPDNFQSRRPNTSFCFLDIRSPGLGDTAMYLCGTSGGRQGLEPLHFGNGTRLTVT.

V and J are TRBV24-1 and TRBJ1-6; D remains unclear. Germline loops: CDR1 KGHDR, CDR2 SFDVKD. Trimming removed 7 bases from V and 12 bases from J, with 12 bases in between. The CDR3 runs 12 residues. CDR3 sequence: CATSPRPEPLHF. The CDR3 DNA sequence: TGTGCCACCAGCCCTCGACCTGAACCCCTCCACTTT.

CDR3 in amino acids: CASSVTGAPDTEAFF. The CDR3 DNA is TGCGCCAGCAGCGTTACAGGGGCCCCGGACACTGAAGCTTTCTTT. The chain is built from TRBV5-1 and TRBJ1-1, with 7 positions matching TRBD1. Germline V lookup: CDR1 SGHRS, CDR2 YFSETQ. This CDR3 spans 15 amino acids. With 4 bases clipped from V and 3 bases from J, the junction kept 9 bases outside the gene matches.

The V call is TRBV27, the J call TRBJ2-6; D perhaps matches TRBD1 (5 bases). V was pared by 4 bases and J by 2 bases, with 6 bases between. Germline V CDR1 and CDR2: MNHEY, SMNVEV (reference sequence). The CDR3 loop spans 14 amino acids. This CDR3 is CASSSGTGANVLTF. The CDR3 nucleotides are TGTGCCAGCAGTTCAGGGACTGGGGCCAACGTCCTGACTTTC.

The chain combines TRBV6-1 with TRBJ1-5; 8 positions agree with TRBD1. Germline V CDR1 and CDR2: MNHNS, SASEGT. After removal of 6 bases from V and 6 bases from J, the junction contained 4 bases not matched to a gene. The CDR3 loop spans 13 amino acids. The CDR3 loop is CASSHRGGQPQHF. DNA of the CDR3: TGTGCCAGCAGCCACAGGGGGGGTCAGCCCCAGCATTTT.

The CDR3 bases are TGTGCCAGCAGCCAGCTAAACATGAACACTGAAGCTTTCTTT. Its protein is CASSQLNMNTEAFF. The chain is built from TRBV14 and TRBJ1-1; D remains unclear. With 3 bases removed from V and 0 bases from J, the gap between germline ends came to 8 bases. The CDR3 is 14 amino acids. Germline V CDR1 and CDR2: SGHDN, FVKESK.

This clonotype was seen a few times. This chain uses TRBV18 with TRBJ1-5, with 7 bases fitting TRBD1. The CDR3 spans 15 residues. Per the germline V gene, CDR1 is KGHSH and CDR2 is LQKENI. V shed 4 bases and J 2 bases; nucleotides not matched to a gene: 5. DNA for the CDR3: TGTGCCAGCTCACTCGGGGGACAGCGCAATCAGCCCCAGCATTTT. Translation: CASSLGGQRNQPQHF.

This chain uses TRBV20-1 with TRBJ1-4; TRBD1 is a possible D gene (5 bases). CDR3 size: 13 residues. CDR1 and CDR2 from the germline V gene are DFQATT and SNEGSKA (reference sequence). V dropped 6 bases and J dropped 7 bases, with 15 bases sitting between them. CDR3 in amino acids: CSAGAPVGEKLFF. The CDR3 DNA is TGCAGTGCCGGGGCCCCGGTGGGTGAAAAACTGTTTTTT.

The chain combines TRBV12-3 or TRBV12-4 with TRBJ1-1; D is unclear. The germline V and J ends were trimmed by 3 bases and 1 base, with 6 bases remaining between them. The CDR3 loop spans 13 amino acids. The CDR3 sequence: CASSLGPNTEAFF. The CDR3 DNA sequence: TGTGCCAGCAGTTTGGGTCCGAACACTGAAGCTTTCTTT.

The chain has TRBV6-1 and TRBJ2-7, with D possibly called TRBD1 or TRBD2 (5 bases each). V was shortened by 4 bases and J by 6 bases, with 10 bases between the two germline ends. This CDR3 region has 12 residues. Looked up from germline, CDR1 is MNHNS and CDR2 is SASEGT. The CDR3 sequence is CASSVTGGEQYF. The CDR3, as DNA: TGTGCCAGCAGTGTCACAGGAGGCGAGCAGTACTTC.

This clonotype was seen a few times. Germline and junction disagree at one end, which may indicate a read error. The CDR3 DNA follows: TGCGCCAGCAGCGAGTCGGTTGACAGACTGGCTTTCTTT. It yields the protein CASSESVDRLAFF. This sequence joins TRBV10-1 and TRBJ1-1; perhaps TRBD1 as D (5 bases). CDR1 WNHNN and CDR2 SYGVQD come from the germline V gene (reference sequence). CDR3 size: 13 residues.

The chain recombines TRBV5-4 with TRBJ1-6, with TRBD1 identical over 7 bases. The CDR3 sequence is 15 residues long. Germline V lookup: CDR1 SGHNT, CDR2 YYREEE (reference sequence). With 4 bases clipped from V and 8 bases from J, the junction kept 9 bases outside the gene matches. The CDR3 protein is CASSPGGTDYSPLHF. Written as DNA, the CDR3 is TGTGCCAGCAGCCCAGGAGGGACAGACTATTCACCCCTCCACTTT.

This rearrangement joins TRBV6-5 to TRBJ1-2, with D unclear. V shed 2 bases and J shed 9 bases, with 7 bases lying between them. The CDR3 has 11 amino acids. The germline CDR1 and CDR2 sequences are MNHEY and SVGAGI. CDR3 bases: TGTGCCAGCAGTTACGGGTTTCGCTACACCTTC. This codes for CASSYGFRYTF.

In this sample, this clonotype turned up a few times. The chain joins TRBV27 to TRBJ1-5; D is perhaps TRBD1 (5 bases). Germline CDR1 reads MNHEY; CDR2 reads SMNVEV (reference sequence). V was shortened by 1 base and J by 7 bases, with 17 bases between the two germline ends. The CDR3 spans 16 residues. For the CDR3, the DNA is TGTGCCAGCAGTTTATTAACAGGAGAGGGGAAACAGCCCCAGCATTTT. Its translation: CASSLLTGEGKQPQHF.

This chain joins TRBV27 and TRBJ1-1; D uncertain. Germline CDR1 reads MNHEY; CDR2 reads SMNVEV (reference sequence). V was clipped by 6 bases and J by 0 bases, with 11 bases between them. This CDR3 has 14 amino acids. In DNA form, the CDR3 reads TGTGCCAGCAGGGAGGTGCGAGTGAACACTGAAGCTTTCTTT. Its protein product is CASREVRVNTEAFF.

The sample holds a few counts of this clonotype. This CDR3 is CASSTGGPSSYEQYF. Here the CDR3 DNA reads TGTGCCAGTAGTACAGGGGGCCCAAGCTCCTACGAGCAGTACTTC. The chain is built from TRBV19 and TRBJ2-7; 8 bases agree with TRBD1. CDR1 and CDR2 from the germline V gene are LNHDA and SQIVND (reference sequence). V was clipped by 4 bases and J by 0 bases; unmatched bases: 5. The CDR3 sequence is 15 residues long.

This clonotype has just a few counts. The genes are TRBV7-8 and TRBJ1-6; the D gene is possibly TRBD1 (6 bases). The V end lost 5 bases, the J end lost 9 bases, and 11 bases lay between the germline ends. This CDR3 is built from 13 residues. Germline CDR1 SGHVS, CDR2 FQNEAQ. The DNA for the CDR3 is TGTGCCAGCAGCCCCGGACAGATTTCACCCCTCCACTTT. It encodes CASSPGQISPLHF.

In its sample, this clonotype is hyperexpanded. The chain couples TRBV7-2 to TRBJ1-2, with no clear D. The CDR3 has 14 residues. Looked up from germline, CDR1 is SGHTA and CDR2 is FQGNSA. Trimming left V 2 bases short and J 8 bases short, with 15 bases between. The CDR3, as DNA: TGTGCCAGCAGCTTATACATCACAACGGAAGGCTACACCTTC. Its protein product is CASSLYITTEGYTF. The whole variable domain, filled in from reference TRBV7-2 and TRBJ1-2, reads GAGVSQSPSNKVTEKGKDVELRCDPISGHTALYWYRQSLGQGLEFLIYFQGNSAPDKSGLPSDRFSAERTGGSVSTLTIQRTQQEDSAVYLCASSLYITTEGYTFGSGTRLTVV.

The chain combines TRBV6-2 or TRBV6-3 with TRBJ1-5; 9 bases line up with TRBD1. The CDR3 totals 15 residues. Trimming at V came to 4 bases and at J to 9 bases, leaving 10 bases not matched to a gene. CDR1 is MNHEY and CDR2 is SVGEGT in the germline V gene. The CDR3 region is CASSWDREGLWPQHF. CDR3 nucleotide sequence: TGTGCCAGCAGTTGGGACAGGGAGGGTCTTTGGCCCCAGCATTTT.

The chain is built from TRBV7-9 and TRBJ1-4; 9 nucleotides agree with TRBD1. The CDR3 contains 14 residues. CDR1 SEHNR and CDR2 FQNEAQ come from the germline V gene (reference sequence). With V trimmed by 5 bases and J by 8 bases, 6 bases remained unmatched. Written as DNA, the CDR3 is TGTGCCAGCAGCGGATCGACAGGGGGGGAAAAACTGTTTTTT. This gives the protein CASSGSTGGEKLFF.